One sample yielded the 26 T cell receptor beta chains listed below, sequenced in a study of CD8+ T cells in alopecia areata. cDNA prepared by RNA extraction and subsequent reverse transcription served as the template for sequencing. Libraries were prepared by immunoSEQ multiplex PCR; TCRdb keeps only in-frame clonotypes and omits some of them. The table has more than 150,000 clones, 60% seen once. The treatment: oral pan-JAK inhibitor, 5-10 mg twice daily. The specimen comprised CD4+ T cells sorted from blood, sampled at week 4, from a patient treated with tofacitinib. Receptors were obtained from a human donor with alopecia areata.

The V gene is TRBV30, the J gene TRBJ1-5; no firm D call. Trimming cost V 0 bases and J 6 bases, with 12 bases left between them. This CDR3 has 14 amino acids. Germline CDR1 and CDR2: GTSNPN and SVGIG (reference sequence). CDR3 nucleotides: TGTGCCTGGAGTGTGGGTAGTCCGGGTCAGCCCCAGCATTTT. This encodes CAWSVGSPGQPQHF.

CDR3 in amino acids: CSVLRRFTTEAFF. The CDR3 bases are TGCAGCGTTCTGAGACGGTTTACAACTGAAGCTTTCTTT. The rearrangement links TRBV29-1 to TRBJ1-1; D is uncertain. Trimming removed 5 bases at V and 5 bases at J, with 15 bases between. Germline V gene sequence: CDR1 SQVTM, CDR2 ANQGSEA. This CDR3 is 13 amino acids long.

V and J are TRBV7-6 and TRBJ1-6; 7 positions match TRBD1. The length of the CDR3 is 15 residues. Germline V lookup: CDR1 SGHVS, CDR2 FNYEAQ. With V trimmed by 0 bases and J by 10 bases, 6 bases remained unmatched. The CDR3 loop is CASSLARQGQSPLHF. DNA of the CDR3: TGTGCCAGCAGCTTAGCGCGACAGGGACAATCACCCCTCCACTTT.

This clone was seen repeatedly, ten times or more. The chain recombines TRBV29-1 with TRBJ2-3, with TRBD1 matching 7 bases. The CDR3 has 12 amino acids. Germline V lookup: CDR1 SQVTM, CDR2 ANQGSEA. J gave up 5 bases and V 7 bases, and 6 bases lay outside the gene matches. Here the CDR3 DNA reads TGCAGCGCACGACAGGGTCTAGATACGCAGTATTTT. This sequence encodes CSARQGLDTQYF.

The V and J genes are TRBV18 and TRBJ2-7; TRBD1 matches 8 bases. In germline, CDR1 is KGHSH, CDR2 LQKENI. The CDR3 is 15 amino acids. V shed 0 bases and J 9 bases; nucleotides not matched to a gene: 10. CDR3 in amino acids: CASSPPQGANGGQYF. CDR3 DNA: TGTGCCAGCTCACCACCCCAGGGGGCGAATGGGGGGCAGTACTTC.

The chain is built from TRBV20-1 and TRBJ1-1; no firm D call. The CDR3 sequence is 10 residues long. V lost 2 bases to trimming and J lost 10 bases, with 8 bases between them. Germline-derived CDR1 and CDR2 are DFQATT and SNEGSKA (reference sequence). The CDR3 region is CSARTWTAFF. The CDR3, as DNA: TGCAGTGCTAGAACGTGGACAGCTTTCTTT.

The chain joins TRBV29-1 to TRBJ2-5, with 7 positions matching TRBD2. CDR1 is SQVTM, CDR2 ANQGSEA, per germline. This CDR3 region has 15 residues. The V and J ends lost 4 bases and 5 bases, in that order; junction bases with no gene match: 13. The CDR3 DNA is TGCAGCGTTGCCCCAAGACGGGGGGTTCGGGAGACCCAGTACTTC. Encoded protein: CSVAPRRGVRETQYF. The variable domain in full, completed from reference TRBV29-1 and TRBJ2-5, reads SAVISQKPSRDICQRGTSLTIQCQVDSQVTMMFWYRQQPGQSLTLIATANQGSEATYESGFVIDKFPISRPNLTFSTLTVSNMSPEDSSIYLCSVAPRRGVRETQYFGPGTRLLVL.

By its share, this clone is medium-sized. Within the sample, other DNA sequences also encode this same CDR3. The chain links TRBV18 to TRBJ1-1, with TRBD1 as a possible D gene (6 bases). This CDR3 contains 13 residues. V gave up 4 bases and J gave up 1 base, with 7 bases separating them. From germline, CDR1 is KGHSH and CDR2 LQKENI. CDR3 protein: CASSQQGNTEAFF. Here the CDR3 DNA reads TGTGCCAGCTCACAACAGGGGAACACTGAAGCTTTCTTT.

The chain couples TRBV2 to TRBJ1-2; D may be TRBD1 (5 bases). Per the germline V gene, CDR1 is SNHLY and CDR2 is FYNNEI. The V end was cut by 7 bases, the J end by 7 bases, with 19 bases between. The CDR3 length is 14 residues. The CDR3 protein is CASNPTGTGRGYTF. The DNA for the CDR3 is TGTGCCAGCAACCCGACCGGGACGGGACGTGGCTACACCTTC.

This sequence joins TRBV19 and TRBJ2-2; a possible D gene is TRBD2 (6 bases). V lost 1 base and J 0 bases, leaving 6 bases between the germline ends. The CDR3 sequence is 15 residues long. CDR1 and CDR2 (germline): LNHDA, SQIVND (reference sequence). The CDR3 reads CASSIGGTNTGELFF. CDR3 sequence (DNA): TGTGCCAGTAGTATAGGCGGGACGAACACCGGGGAGCTGTTTTTT. Together with reference TRBV19 and TRBJ2-2, the CDR3 gives the full variable domain: DGGITQSPKYLFRKEGQNVTLSCEQNLNHDAMYWYRQDPGQGLRLIYYSQIVNDFQKGDIAEGYSVSREKKESFPLTVTSAQKNPTAFYLCASSIGGTNTGELFFGEGSRLTVL.

The J gene is TRBJ2-5, the V gene TRBV15; 9 bases line up with TRBD1. Losses at the gene ends were 9 bases for V and 1 base for J; bases not matched to a gene: 0. Germline CDR1 and CDR2: LNHNV and YYDKDF (reference sequence). The CDR3 runs to 12 residues. The CDR3 spells CATGQGQETQYF. The CDR3 coding sequence is TGTGCCACGGGACAGGGCCAAGAGACCCAGTACTTC.

V usage is TRBV2 and J usage is TRBJ1-5, with D maybe TRBD1 (5 bases). CDR1 is SNHLY, CDR2 FYNNEI, per germline. The V end lost 8 bases, the J end lost 2 bases, and 16 bases lay between the germline ends. The CDR3 has 15 amino acids. CDR3 sequence reads: CASDLEGTGNQPQHF. CDR3 nucleotides: TGTGCCAGCGACCTCGAGGGGACCGGCAATCAGCCCCAGCATTTT.

This sequence joins TRBV5-1 and TRBJ1-1; D perhaps matches TRBD1 (5 bases). CDR1 is SGHRS, CDR2 YFSETQ, per germline. V gave up 1 base and J gave up 1 base, with 8 bases separating them. The CDR3 is made up of 14 amino acids. The CDR3 sequence: CASSLNTGNTEAFF. As DNA, the CDR3 is TGCGCCAGCAGCTTGAACACAGGGAACACTGAAGCTTTCTTT. Combining the CDR3 with reference TRBV5-1 and TRBJ1-1 gives the whole variable domain KAGVTQTPRYLIKTRGQQVTLSCSPISGHRSVSWYQQTPGQGLQFLFEYFSETQRNKGNFPGRFSGRQFSNSRSEMNVSTLELGDSALYLCASSLNTGNTEAFFGQGTRLTVV.

A few counts support this clone. This chain links TRBV5-1 with TRBJ2-5, with TRBD1 matching 7 bases. The J segment lost 3 bases and the V segment lost 0 bases, leaving 5 bases of the junction unmatched. Per germline, CDR1 SGHRS and CDR2 YFSETQ. CDR3 size: 15 residues. The CDR3 nucleotides read TGCGCCAGCAGCTTGGACGTCGGACAGGAAGAGACCCAGTACTTC. This codes for CASSLDVGQEETQYF.

This clone was detected many times. The rearrangement links TRBV7-9 to TRBJ1-6; D is unclear. Trimming left V 1 base short and J 15 bases short, with 13 bases between. The CDR3 has 13 residues. Per germline, CDR1 SEHNR and CDR2 FQNEAQ (reference sequence). DNA of the CDR3: TGTGCCAGCAGCTTAGATCGGGCTTGGCGCCTCCACTTT. This translates into CASSLDRAWRLHF.

For the CDR3, the DNA is TGTGCCAGCAGTGTCCAGGGGGAGACTGAAGCTTTCTTT. Its translation is CASSVQGETEAFF. The J gene is TRBJ1-1, the V gene TRBV2, with 7 bases matching TRBD1. J was trimmed by 5 bases and V by 4 bases; bases with no gene match: 4. Looked up from germline, CDR1 is SNHLY and CDR2 is FYNNEI. This CDR3 has 13 amino acids.

V gene TRBV6-1 combines with J gene TRBJ2-7, with 8 bases lining up with TRBD2. This CDR3 is built from 14 residues. Germline trimming cut 8 bases from V and 4 bases from J; bases unmatched to any gene: 10. Germline V CDR1 and CDR2: MNHNS, SASEGT. DNA of the CDR3: TGTGCCAGCGCCTCACGGGGGGGCGGGTACGAGCAGTACTTC. It encodes CASASRGGGYEQYF.

The J gene is TRBJ2-5, the V gene TRBV2; D might be TRBD2 (6 bases). Germline V CDR1 and CDR2: SNHLY, FYNNEI. Trimming cost V 8 bases and J 2 bases, with 15 bases left between them. The CDR3 extends over 14 amino acids. Here the CDR3 reads CASGAGTKQETQYF. The DNA of the CDR3 is TGTGCCAGCGGGGCGGGAACTAAACAAGAGACCCAGTACTTC.

This chain joins TRBV30 and TRBJ2-5, with 9 bases aligning to TRBD1. Germline V gives CDR1 GTSNPN, CDR2 SVGIG (reference sequence). CDR3 length: 13 residues. V lost 5 bases and J lost 3; bases outside the gene matches: 4. The DNA for the CDR3 is TGTGCCTGGCGCCGGACAGGGGAAGAGACCCAGTACTTC. As protein: CAWRRTGEETQYF.

As DNA, the CDR3 is TGTGCCAGCACTCAGAGTGGTCGGGAAAAACTGTTTTTT. This encodes CASTQSGREKLFF. The V and J genes are TRBV11-2 and TRBJ1-4; D is undetermined. The CDR3 sequence is 13 residues long. The V end was cut by 7 bases, the J end by 8 bases, with 14 bases between. The germline V gene has CDR1 SGHAT and CDR2 FQNNGV.

The V call is TRBV29-1, the J call TRBJ2-7, with D uncertain. This CDR3 region has 13 residues. V gave up 7 bases and J gave up 0 bases, with 13 bases separating them. Germline CDR1 is SQVTM and CDR2 is ANQGSEA. The CDR3 DNA follows: TGCAGCGCGTACGGCTCTAGCTCCTACGAGCAGTACTTC. Translated: CSAYGSSSYEQYF.

This clone was observed a few times. This chain connects TRBV5-6 to TRBJ2-2; D gene unclear. The CDR3 runs to 15 residues. The germline V gene encodes CDR1 SGHDT and CDR2 YYEEEE. V lost 1 base and J 4 bases, leaving 11 bases between the germline ends. In nucleotides, the CDR3 is TGTGCCAGCAGCTTGATCGGCGACGGCACCGGGGAGCTGTTTTTT. Translated: CASSLIGDGTGELFF.

This CDR3 reads CSVAGTSGGSYNEQFF. The CDR3, as DNA: TGCAGCGTTGCGGGGACTAGCGGGGGGTCCTACAATGAGCAGTTCTTC. The chain links TRBV29-1 to TRBJ2-1; 15 bases match TRBD2. The CDR3 spans 16 residues. Germline trimming cut 4 bases from V and 1 base from J; bases unmatched to any gene: 2. Looked up from germline, CDR1 is SQVTM and CDR2 is ANQGSEA.

The rearrangement joins TRBV7-2 to TRBJ2-1; perhaps TRBD1 as D (6 bases). Germline loops: CDR1 SGHTA, CDR2 FQGNSA. The ends were cut back, 2 bases at V and 6 bases at J, with 14 bases in the middle. The CDR3 consists of 15 residues. The CDR3 sequence: CASSLRQGKGNEQFF. CDR3 bases: TGTGCCAGCAGCTTACGCCAGGGGAAGGGCAATGAGCAGTTCTTC.

This clone turned up a few times. CDR3 sequence reads: CATSRAVLPGNRETQYF. CDR3 DNA sequence: TGTGCCACCAGCAGAGCCGTTTTACCGGGGAATCGGGAGACCCAGTACTTC. The chain combines TRBV15 with TRBJ2-5; a weak D match, TRBD2 (5 bases). Germline V gene sequence: CDR1 LNHNV, CDR2 YYDKDF (reference sequence). The germline V and J ends were trimmed by 1 base and 5 bases, with 20 bases remaining between them. This CDR3 comprises 17 residues.

This chain connects TRBV5-1 to TRBJ2-5; D is uncertain. V was shortened by 2 bases and J by 4 bases, with 12 bases between the two germline ends. Germline CDR1 SGHRS, CDR2 YFSETQ. The length of the CDR3 is 14 residues. CDR3 sequence: CASSFDSNRETQYF. The CDR3 DNA is TGCGCCAGCAGCTTCGACTCGAATCGAGAGACCCAGTACTTC.